This T cell receptor beta chain was obtained from a study of T cells expressing NK-cell markers. Study summary: Of eight sequenced donors, seven were HCMV-seropositive and one HCMV-seronegative. Study results and caveats: Nothing established the HCMV specificity of expanded NKG2C+ T cell clones.

The length of the CDR3 is 17 residues. CDR1 and CDR2 (germline): MNHEY, SVGEGT. Details on this clonotype: No antigen is known for it.

Reanalyzing the 5' RACE reads, TCRdb keeps one entry per CDR3 protein, without DNA. Here the sample table reports about 21,000 distinct CDR3 sequences. What was sequenced was blood T cells: a sorted CD56 or NKG2C T cell subset, CD4+ or CD8+ T cells, or bulk PBMC T cells (not recorded which). The source is a man between 18 and 69 years old in good health. This rearrangement joins TRBV6-2 or TRBV6-3 to TRBJ1-5; TCRdb indicates TRBD1, and absent DNA this call remains unverified. The CDR3 spells CASSYSSSGFFGQPQHF.